The 9 T cell receptor beta chains listed next were all sequenced from one sample in a study of early T cells in non-severe SARS-CoV-2 infection. TCRdb re-called the 5' RACE reads with MiXCR, one entry per CDR3 protein. The sample carries tens of thousands of distinct CDR3 sequences, approximately 12% recorded once. The sequencing input was whole blood. Receptor source: an adult who was a healthcare worker with PCR-confirmed SARS-CoV-2 infection or an uninfected control (not recorded which).

This clonotype appeared many times. The chain joins TRBV7-9 to TRBJ2-3; possibly TRBD2 for D (5 bases). Germline CDR1 and CDR2: SEHNR and FQNEAQ (reference sequence). Trimming pared 9 bases from V and 2 bases from J, leaving 15 bases between. The CDR3 is 14 amino acids. The CDR3 sequence: CASTIAGLTDTQYF. The DNA for the CDR3 is TGTGCCAGTACGATTGCGGGCCTCACAGATACGCAGTATTTT.

This clonotype was counted only a few times. This chain joins TRBV12-5 and TRBJ2-7; 8 nucleotides agree with TRBD2. V was pared by 2 bases and J by 6 bases, with 12 bases of the junction left unmatched. CDR3 size: 16 residues. Germline assignment: CDR1 LGHNT and CDR2 FRNRAP. The CDR3 reads CASGLRSGGAPVEQYF. The CDR3 DNA is TGTGCTAGTGGTTTGCGCTCGGGGGGGGCGCCCGTCGAGCAGTACTTC.

The V and J genes are TRBV18 and TRBJ1-3, with 7 bases fitting TRBD1. V was clipped by 6 bases and J by 5 bases; unmatched bases: 10. The germline V gene has CDR1 KGHSH and CDR2 LQKENI. There are 15 residues in the CDR3. Here the CDR3 reads CASSAKQGTRNTIYF. The CDR3 nucleotides read TGTGCCAGCTCGGCCAAACAGGGGACAAGAAACACCATATATTTT. The entire variable domain, with the rest obtained from reference TRBV18 and TRBJ1-3, is as follows: NAGVMQNPRHLVRRRGQEARLRCSPMKGHSHVYWYRQLPEEGLKFMVYLQKENIIDESGMPKERFSAEFPKEGPSILRIQQVVRGDSAAYFCASSAKQGTRNTIYFGEGSWLTVV.

The rearrangement links TRBV3-1 to TRBJ2-4, with unresolved D. Between the trimmed V and J ends, which lost 4 bases and 1 base, there was a span of 11 bases. Germline V gene sequence: CDR1 LGHDT, CDR2 YNNKEL (reference sequence). CDR3 length: 15 amino acids. The chain's CDR3 is CASSPSFRAKNIQYF. Here the CDR3 DNA reads TGTGCCAGCAGCCCCTCGTTCAGGGCCAAAAACATTCAGTACTTC.

This clonotype was counted at least ten times. The J gene is TRBJ2-3, the V gene TRBV27, with D unclear. The ends were cut back, 7 bases at V and 3 bases at J, with 29 bases in the middle. Per the germline V gene, CDR1 is MNHEY and CDR2 is SMNVEV (reference sequence). CDR3 length: 19 amino acids. The CDR3 DNA follows: TGTGCCAGCACTCTTCGACCCCTGGAGCTTTGGGGAAGGACAGATACGCAGTATTTT. Protein sequence: CASTLRPLELWGRTDTQYF.

This clonotype was picked up many times. DNA of the CDR3: TGCGCCAGCAGCCCGATAGGGTCAGGGGGCGGCGAAAAACTGTTTTTT. Translated: CASSPIGSGGGEKLFF. The V and J genes are TRBV4-1 and TRBJ1-4; TRBD1 matches 8 bases. The CDR3 sequence is 16 residues long. Germline V gives CDR1 MGHRA, CDR2 YSYEKL. The V and J ends lost 4 bases and 8 bases, in that order; junction bases with no gene match: 12.

This clonotype was found many times. The chain carries TRBV20-1 and TRBJ2-7; no definite D call. The V end lost 5 bases, the J end lost 0 bases, and 17 bases lay between the germline ends. The CDR3 is 15 residues long. Per germline, CDR1 DFQATT and CDR2 SNEGSKA (reference sequence). The CDR3 DNA reads TGCAGTGCTTCGACCGGGCGTCGGAGCTCCTACGAGCAGTACTTC. Its translation is CSASTGRRSSYEQYF.

The rearrangement joins TRBV12-3 or TRBV12-4 to TRBJ1-1; TRBD1 might be the D (5 bases). V dropped 1 base and J dropped 1 base, with 7 bases sitting between them. The CDR3 runs 14 residues. This CDR3 is CASSLDRQNTEAFF. CDR3 DNA sequence: TGTGCCAGCAGTTTAGACAGGCAGAACACTGAAGCTTTCTTT.

This clonotype was seen repeatedly, ten times or more. V is TRBV11-1 and J is TRBJ2-7; D is uncertain. The CDR3 totals 14 residues. Looked up from germline, CDR1 is SGHAT and CDR2 is FQDESV (reference sequence). Trimming left V 4 bases short and J 4 bases short, with 14 bases between. CDR3 nucleotide sequence: TGTGCCAGCAGCTCCCTCGCCGGCGAGTACGAGCAGTACTTC. It is translated as CASSSLAGEYEQYF.